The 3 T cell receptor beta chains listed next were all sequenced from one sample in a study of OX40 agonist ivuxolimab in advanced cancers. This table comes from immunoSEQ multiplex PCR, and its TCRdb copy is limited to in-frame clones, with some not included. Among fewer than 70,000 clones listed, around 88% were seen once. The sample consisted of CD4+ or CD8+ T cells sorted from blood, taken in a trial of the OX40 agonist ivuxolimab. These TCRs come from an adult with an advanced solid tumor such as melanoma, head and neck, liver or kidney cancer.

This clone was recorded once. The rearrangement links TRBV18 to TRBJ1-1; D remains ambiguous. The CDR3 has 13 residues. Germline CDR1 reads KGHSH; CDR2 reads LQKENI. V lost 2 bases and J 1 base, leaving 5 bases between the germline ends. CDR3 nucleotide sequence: TGTGCCAGCTCACCATCCCAGAACACTGAAGCTTTCTTT. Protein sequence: CASSPSQNTEAFF.

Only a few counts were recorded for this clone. This CDR3 reads CASSLGSGREGHKFF. CDR3 in DNA: TGTGCCAGCAGCTTAGGGTCTGGGCGGGAGGGCCATAAGTTCTTC. This sequence joins TRBV7-3 and TRBJ2-1, with 9 nucleotides matching TRBD2. Germline V gene lookup returns CDR1 SGHTA and CDR2 FQGTGA. V shed 2 bases and J 14 bases; nucleotides not matched to a gene: 13. CDR3 length equals 15 residues.

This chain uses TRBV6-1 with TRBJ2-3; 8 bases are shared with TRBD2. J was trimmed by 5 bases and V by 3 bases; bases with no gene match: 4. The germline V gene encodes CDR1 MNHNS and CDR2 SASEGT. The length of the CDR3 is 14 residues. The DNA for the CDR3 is TGTGCCAGCAGTGAGGCGGGAGGCGGAGATACGCAGTATTTT. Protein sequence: CASSEAGGGDTQYF.